The TCR beta chain under discussion was sequenced for a study of T cell responses to AZD1222 COVID-19 vaccine. Findings and limits, study-wide: Donor demographics were predominantly white British with a female majority; clonal diversity may be underestimated. Receipt of two AZD1222 doses was followed by a rise in Spike-specific TCR breadth and depth. At baseline, seropositivity was found in only 5 to 7 AZD1222 recipients.

Worth noting for this clone: The antigen remains undetermined.

The germline CDR1 and CDR2 sequences are MDHEN and SYDVKM. The CDR3 length is 13 residues. The V end was cut by 3 bases, the J end by 5 bases, with 10 bases between. The table came from immunoSEQ multiplex PCR; TCRdb's copy has only in-frame clones and leaves some out. The sample contains approximately 96,000 clones, about 89% of which appear only once. This chain links TRBV28 with TRBJ1-2; D is unclear. The material was peripheral blood, obtained 28 days after the second AZD1222 dose. This receptor was taken from an adult who received the AZD1222 COVID-19 vaccine. The CDR3 DNA follows: TGTGCCAGCAGTTTGCCCGGGTCATATGGCTACACCTTC. This encodes CASSLPGSYGYTF.